These 4 T cell receptor beta chains came from one sample sequenced in a study of blood T cell repertoires in COVID-19. Here immunoSEQ multiplex PCR was the method, and the copy in TCRdb shows in-frame clones only, minus some. The table records about 60,000 clones, approximately 90% of them present only once. Sequences were obtained from peripheral blood. These receptors were collected from a human donor with active COVID-19. The donor label of this sample is uncertain.

The J gene is TRBJ2-7, the V gene TRBV7-2, with 13 bases identical to TRBD2. Germline V lookup: CDR1 SGHTA, CDR2 FQGNSA. The CDR3 extends over 15 amino acids. V shed 2 bases, J shed 7 bases, and the junction held 5 bases outside the gene matches. The CDR3: CASSLRTSGSSEQYF. Here the CDR3 DNA reads TGTGCCAGCAGCTTAAGGACTAGCGGGAGTTCGGAGCAGTACTTC.

The rearrangement uses TRBV5-1 and TRBJ2-1, with 10 bases aligning to TRBD2. This CDR3 spans 16 amino acids. Germline lookup yields CDR1 SGHRS and CDR2 YFSETQ. The V and J ends lost 4 bases and 5 bases, in that order; junction bases with no gene match: 9. CDR3 in amino acids: CASSTASGGVDNEQFF. The CDR3 DNA reads TGCGCCAGCAGCACCGCAAGCGGGGGGGTGGACAATGAGCAGTTCTTC.

V is TRBV30 and J is TRBJ1-4; D not resolved. Germline assignment: CDR1 GTSNPN and CDR2 SVGIG (reference sequence). Deletions cut 2 bases from V and 8 bases from J, with 15 bases between. The CDR3 sequence is 14 residues long. The chain's CDR3 is CAWSQRREDEKLFF. CDR3 bases: TGTGCCTGGAGTCAGAGACGGGAGGACGAAAAACTGTTTTTT.

The chain is built from TRBV6-5 and TRBJ2-4; 8 bases fit TRBD2. V lost 4 bases, J lost 7 bases, and 6 bases stayed unmatched. This CDR3 is 14 amino acids long. In germline, CDR1 is MNHEY, CDR2 SVGAGI. The CDR3 sequence: CASSSTGGRNIQYF. The CDR3 nucleotides read TGTGCCAGCAGTTCTACGGGAGGGCGCAACATTCAGTACTTC.